These 20 T cell receptor beta chains came from one sample sequenced in a study of blood T cell repertoires in COVID-19. TCRdb's copy holds only in-frame clones and misses some; the assay was immunoSEQ multiplex PCR. The data show some 100,000 clones, approximately 86% seen once. The sequenced sample was PBMCs or T cells enriched from blood (not recorded which). The receptors come from a woman in her forties or fifties who had recovered from COVID-19.

The chain joins TRBV28 to TRBJ1-1; no clear D gene. Trimming removed 6 bases from V and 4 bases from J, with 12 bases in between. The CDR3 length is 13 residues. Germline CDR1 is MDHEN and CDR2 is SYDVKM. The CDR3 spells CASRERLITEAFF. The DNA of the CDR3 is TGTGCCAGCAGGGAACGACTGATCACTGAAGCTTTCTTT.

J is TRBJ1-4 and V is TRBV5-4, with a possible D match to TRBD1 (5 bases). Between the trimmed V and J ends, which lost 1 base and 4 bases, there was a span of 11 bases. In germline, CDR1 is SGHNT, CDR2 YYREEE (reference sequence). The CDR3 loop spans 15 amino acids. The CDR3 loop is CASSLSTDSNEKLFF. The CDR3 DNA sequence: TGTGCCAGCAGCTTGAGTACAGACAGTAATGAAAAACTGTTTTTT.

This sequence joins TRBV19 and TRBJ1-1; the match to TRBD1 covers 10 bases. From germline, CDR1 is LNHDA and CDR2 SQIVND (reference sequence). V shed 3 bases and J 5 bases; nucleotides not matched to a gene: 6. This CDR3 region has 15 residues. CDR3 bases: TGTGCCAGTAGTATCGGGGGACAGGGGCTGACTGAAGCTTTCTTT. It specifies CASSIGGQGLTEAFF.

The chain employs TRBV3-1 (or the pseudogene TRBV3-2) and TRBJ2-5; possibly TRBD2 for D (6 bases). CDR1 LGHDT and CDR2 YNNKEL come from the germline V gene (reference sequence). Trimming pared 1 base from V and 7 bases from J, leaving 10 bases between. This CDR3 comprises 13 residues. The CDR3 region is CASSQVLSGTQYF. The CDR3 DNA reads as TGTGCCAGCAGCCAAGTACTTAGCGGGACCCAGTACTTC.

The chain recombines TRBV5-1 with TRBJ2-7; tentatively, D is TRBD1 (6 bases). There are 13 residues in the CDR3. V was trimmed by 6 bases and J by 3 bases, leaving 13 bases between them. Germline V lookup: CDR1 SGHRS, CDR2 YFSETQ. CDR3 nucleotides: TGCGCCAGCAACGCCGGACAGCACTACGAGCAGTACTTC. Translation: CASNAGQHYEQYF. Full variable domain (missing parts from reference TRBV5-1 and TRBJ2-7): KAGVTQTPRYLIKTRGQQVTLSCSPISGHRSVSWYQQTPGQGLQFLFEYFSETQRNKGNFPGRFSGRQFSNSRSEMNVSTLELGDSALYLCASNAGQHYEQYFGPGTRLTVT.

The V gene is TRBV19, the J gene TRBJ2-7; 9 bases are shared with TRBD2. CDR1 LNHDA and CDR2 SQIVND come from the germline V gene (reference sequence). The length of the CDR3 is 14 residues. J was trimmed by 6 bases and V by 5 bases; bases with no gene match: 8. DNA for the CDR3: TGTGCCAGTAGTTCTCGGACTAGCGTACTCGAGCAGTACTTC. Protein product: CASSSRTSVLEQYF.

This rearrangement joins TRBV15 to TRBJ1-2; TRBD1 might be the D (6 bases). Germline V CDR1 and CDR2: LNHNV, YYDKDF (reference sequence). This CDR3 is built from 15 residues. Trimming cost V 0 bases and J 4 bases, with 12 bases left between them. The CDR3 DNA follows: TGTGCCACCAGCAGAGATCAACAGGGCATCTATGGCTACACCTTC. Translation gives CATSRDQQGIYGYTF.

The chain recombines TRBV27 with TRBJ2-7, with D tentatively TRBD1 (6 bases). This CDR3 spans 12 amino acids. The V gene's germline CDR1 is MNHEY and CDR2 SMNVEV (reference sequence). V was pared by 6 bases and J by 4 bases, with 10 bases between. Here the CDR3 DNA reads TGTGCCAGCAGCCCGGACAGATACGAGCAGTACTTC. Protein: CASSPDRYEQYF.

As regards this clone: Germline is not matched at one junction end, which may reflect a read error. This sequence joins TRBV3-1 (or the pseudogene TRBV3-2) and TRBJ1-1; D is unresolved. Germline-derived CDR1 and CDR2 are LGHDT and YNNKEL (reference sequence). CDR3 length: 13 residues. CDR3 in DNA: TGTGCCAGCAGCCAAGATGCGGGTGCTGACGCTTTCTTT. Its protein is CASSQDAGADAFF.

This clone was detected only a few times. V is TRBV27 and J is TRBJ1-3, with D unresolved. Trimming stripped 6 bases from V and 0 bases from J, with 9 bases between. The V gene's germline CDR1 is MNHEY and CDR2 SMNVEV (reference sequence). The CDR3 contains 14 residues. DNA for the CDR3: TGTGCCAGCAGGGGCTTGGACTCTGGAAACACCATATATTTT. Encoded protein: CASRGLDSGNTIYF.

This chain links TRBV4-1 with TRBJ2-3; tentative D call: TRBD2 (5 bases). The CDR3 length is 14 residues. Looked up from germline, CDR1 is MGHRA and CDR2 is YSYEKL. Trimming removed 3 bases from V and 5 bases from J, with 12 bases in between. CDR3 DNA: TGCGCCAGCAGCCACATCAATACTAGAGATACGCAGTATTTT. It codes for CASSHINTRDTQYF.

The chain recombines TRBV10-2 with TRBJ2-4, with 7 bases lining up with TRBD2. The CDR3 loop spans 16 amino acids. Trimming cost V 5 bases and J 3 bases; bases outside gene matches: 10. Germline CDR1 and CDR2: WSHSY and SAAADI. CDR3 amino acids: CASSSREKGDKNIQYF. As DNA, the CDR3 is TGCGCCAGCAGTTCGCGGGAGAAAGGGGACAAAAACATTCAGTACTTC.

In its sample, this clone was seen once. V usage is TRBV5-6 and J usage is TRBJ1-6, with TRBD1 matching over 9 bases. CDR3 length: 14 residues. Trimming cost V 2 bases and J 8 bases; bases outside gene matches: 2. The germline CDR1 and CDR2 sequences are SGHDT and YYEEEE. Written as DNA, the CDR3 is TGTGCCAGCAGCTTTAGGACAGGGGATTCACCCCTCCACTTT. Protein sequence: CASSFRTGDSPLHF.

The gene calls are TRBV6-5 and TRBJ1-1; D is possibly TRBD1 (6 bases). The ends were cut back, 5 bases at V and 3 bases at J, with 13 bases in the middle. The germline V gene has CDR1 MNHEY and CDR2 SVGAGI. The CDR3 totals 14 residues. This CDR3 reads CASSTQGPDTEAFF. The CDR3, as DNA: TGTGCCAGCAGTACTCAGGGGCCAGACACTGAAGCTTTCTTT.

This clone was counted only a few times. The V and J genes are TRBV27 and TRBJ1-6, with a weak D call TRBD1 (5 bases). The CDR3 totals 12 residues. Trimming stripped 6 bases from V and 13 bases from J, with 13 bases between. Germline CDR1 reads MNHEY; CDR2 reads SMNVEV (reference sequence). Here the CDR3 reads CASSSVGAPLHF. CDR3 sequence (DNA): TGTGCCAGCAGCTCCGTTGGGGCGCCCCTCCACTTT.

The chain carries TRBV11-3 and TRBJ2-1; D possibly corresponds to TRBD2 (7 bases). CDR3 length: 13 amino acids. Trimming cost V 2 bases and J 7 bases, with 9 bases left between them. Germline V gene lookup returns CDR1 SGHNT and CDR2 YENEEA. The CDR3 sequence is CASSLKGGNEQFF. CDR3 DNA sequence: TGTGCCAGCAGCTTAAAGGGGGGGAATGAGCAGTTCTTC.

The chain uses TRBV24-1 and TRBJ2-5; 9 positions match TRBD2. J lost 5 bases, V lost 5 bases, and 11 bases had no gene match. Germline CDR1 is KGHDR and CDR2 is SFDVKD. The CDR3 consists of 16 residues. CDR3 sequence: CATSGTGTSSSETQYF. The CDR3 coding sequence is TGTGCCACCAGTGGGACCGGGACTAGCTCCTCGGAGACCCAGTACTTC.

This clone was picked up one time. This chain links TRBV3-1 (or the pseudogene TRBV3-2) with TRBJ2-2; 10 positions agree with TRBD1. V shed 4 bases, J shed 5 bases, and the junction held 7 bases outside the gene matches. CDR1 LGHDT and CDR2 YNNKEL come from the germline V gene (reference sequence). This CDR3 is built from 16 residues. This CDR3 is CASSRGTGARTGELFF. CDR3 DNA sequence: TGTGCCAGCAGCCGAGGGACAGGGGCGAGGACCGGGGAGCTGTTTTTT.

The chain joins TRBV15 to TRBJ1-2; TRBD1 aligns across 9 bases. This CDR3 spans 13 amino acids. The ends lost 5 bases at V and 6 bases at J; junction bases unmatched: 4. Germline loops: CDR1 LNHNV, CDR2 YYDKDF (reference sequence). The CDR3 reads CATSSWTGDGYTF. The CDR3 DNA sequence: TGTGCCACCAGCTCCTGGACAGGGGATGGCTACACCTTC.

J is TRBJ1-2 and V is TRBV3-1 (or the pseudogene TRBV3-2); 8 bases match TRBD1. Per germline, CDR1 LGHDT and CDR2 YNNKEL (reference sequence). The CDR3 totals 14 residues. The V and J ends lost 3 bases and 8 bases, in that order; junction bases with no gene match: 8. CDR3 nucleotides: TGTGCCAGCAGCCAGGCCCGGACAGGGAGAGGCTACACCTTC. As protein: CASSQARTGRGYTF.